A single TCR beta chain is shown here with its context. The target of this receptor is not known. Per-nucleotide qualities are absent, and no much larger clonotype sits a single base away. In light of the paper, this sample's time point label describes: baseline before first vaccination. Samples from vaccinated people were obtained from the UK trials COV001 and COV002, which included a single-blind randomized controlled phase 2/3 trial of AZD1222 (ChAdOx1 nCoV-19) in healthy adults. For TCRbeta chain sequencing, PBMC samples were collected from trial participants at day 0 and at day 28 after the second dose. The data stem from a study of T cell responses to AZD1222 COVID-19 vaccine (dated by TCRdb to 2020 to 2023). In the study overall: AZD1222 recipients with second doses at about 4 weeks or about 12 weeks were pooled, because spike-specific TCR depth and breadth did not differ between schedules. TCR sequencing was performed for 230 to 250 trial participants, of whom about 200 were given two doses of AZD1222 and 26 were given two doses of MenACWY control vaccine. Enrollment into the trials was organized by age into subgroups of 18-55, 56-69 and 70-plus years, and those subgroups contained roughly 150, 30 and 60 TCR-sequenced participants, respectively.

The CDR3 regions of human TCRbeta chains were analyzed by immunosequencing. Concerning the study's data processing: Repertoire TCRs were checked for matches against a reference library of SARS-CoV-2-specific TCRs that had been generated using the MIRA antigen-specificity platform. Breadth was defined as the fraction of unique TCRs that were SARS-CoV-2-associated. Depth was defined as the fraction of total T cells that were SARS-CoV-2-associated. Each spike-specific TCR was assigned to its reactive spike region and to a CD4 or CD8 class using the MIRA data. Log10-transformed breadth and depth values were compared by one-way ANOVA with Sidak's multiple comparisons tests. In its TCRdb copy, this immuneACCESS table keeps in-frame sequences only and misses some clones. Where compared with another copy, unresolved V genes explain less than half of these, and the others have no known cause. That table is the source of V, J and clone size, and D and trimming were worked out from the DNA. Counted in this sample were 110,000 to 150,000 clones; about 93% of them appeared once. The top ten constitute less than 6.5% of the sample.

What the research found in general, with its limitations: Spike-specific TCR breadth and depth rose significantly after two AZD1222 doses compared with day 0 and with MenACWY recipients. Conclusions about previously exposed vaccinees were limited because only 6 or 7 AZD1222 recipients were SARS-CoV-2 seropositive at baseline. Nearly half of unique spike-specific TCRs reportedly recognized epitopes outside regions mutated in the B.1.351 and B.1.1.7 variants. Participants were mostly white British and included more females than males, and it was suggested by the authors that clonal diversity may have been underestimated. Because no samples from the day 14 peak response were available, repertoires could be characterized only after the peak T cell response. CD4 TCRs associated with the vaccine covered the entire spike protein, and the dominant responses were in regions 160-218 and 743-854. The 56-69-year group was small, and its depth increase did not reach significance, likely because of low power.

This clonotype originated in an adult in good health. Here the sequenced sample was peripheral blood, taken on day 0 of AZD1222 vaccination.

The CDR3 reads CASSLGRRGYNEQFF. The DNA reads TGTGCCAGCAGCTTAGGTAGGAGGGGTTACAATGAGCAGTTCTTC. The chain joins TRBV7-9 to TRBJ2-1; TRBD2 could be the D gene, as 6 bases match. Deletion took 1 base off V and 4 bases off J, with a span of 11 bases between the germline ends. Counted from cysteine to phenylalanine, this CDR3 has 15 amino acids. CDR3 DNA is the only sequence kept; it has 45 bases, read in frame from the first base. CDR1 and CDR2 were assigned from the germline V gene (reference sequence) as SEHNR and FQNEAQ.